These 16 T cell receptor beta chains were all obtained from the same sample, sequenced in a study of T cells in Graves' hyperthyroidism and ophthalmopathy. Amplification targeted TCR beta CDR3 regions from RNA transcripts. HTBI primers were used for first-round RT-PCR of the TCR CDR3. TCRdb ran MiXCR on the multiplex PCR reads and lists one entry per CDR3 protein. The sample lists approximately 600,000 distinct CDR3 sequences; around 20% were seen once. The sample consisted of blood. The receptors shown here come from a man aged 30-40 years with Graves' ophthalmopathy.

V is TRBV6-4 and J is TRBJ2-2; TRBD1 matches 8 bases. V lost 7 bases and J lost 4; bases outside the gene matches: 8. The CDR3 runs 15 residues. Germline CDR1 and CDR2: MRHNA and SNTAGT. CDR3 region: CASIRGQGLTGELFF. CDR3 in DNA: TGTGCCAGCATCAGAGGACAGGGTCTCACCGGGGAGCTGTTTTTT.

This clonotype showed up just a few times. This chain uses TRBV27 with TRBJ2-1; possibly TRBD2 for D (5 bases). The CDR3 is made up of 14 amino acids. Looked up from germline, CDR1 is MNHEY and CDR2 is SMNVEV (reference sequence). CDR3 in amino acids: CAVGSGNSYNEQFF. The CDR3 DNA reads TGTGCAGTGGGGTCGGGGAACTCCTACAATGAGCAGTTCTTC.

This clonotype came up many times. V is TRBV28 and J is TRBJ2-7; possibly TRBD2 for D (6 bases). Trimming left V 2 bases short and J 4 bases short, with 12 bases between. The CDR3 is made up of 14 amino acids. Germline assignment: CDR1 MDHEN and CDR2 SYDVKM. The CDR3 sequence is CASSLGAGKYEQYF. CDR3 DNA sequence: TGTGCCAGCAGTTTAGGGGCGGGGAAATACGAGCAGTACTTC.

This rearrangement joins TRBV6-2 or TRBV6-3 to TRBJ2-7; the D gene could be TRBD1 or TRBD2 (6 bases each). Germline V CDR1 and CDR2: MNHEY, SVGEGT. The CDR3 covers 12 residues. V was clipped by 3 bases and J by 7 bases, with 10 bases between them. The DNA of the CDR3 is TGTGCCAGCAGTTATGGGGGGCGGGAGCAGTACTTC. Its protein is CASSYGGREQYF.

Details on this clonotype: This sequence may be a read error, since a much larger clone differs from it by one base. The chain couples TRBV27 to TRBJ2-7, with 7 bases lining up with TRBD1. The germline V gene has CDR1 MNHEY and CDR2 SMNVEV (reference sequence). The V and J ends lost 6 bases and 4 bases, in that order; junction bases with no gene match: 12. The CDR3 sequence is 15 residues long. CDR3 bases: TGTGCCAGCAGGACAGGGTCGTCTTTATTTTACGAGCAGTACTTC. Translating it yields CASRTGSSLFYEQYF.

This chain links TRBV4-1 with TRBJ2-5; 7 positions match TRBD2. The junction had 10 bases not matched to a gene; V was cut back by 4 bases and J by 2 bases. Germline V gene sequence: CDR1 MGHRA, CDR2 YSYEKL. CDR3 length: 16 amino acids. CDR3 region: CASSRALSGKQETQYF. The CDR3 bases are TGCGCCAGCAGCCGGGCCCTCAGCGGGAAGCAAGAGACCCAGTACTTC.

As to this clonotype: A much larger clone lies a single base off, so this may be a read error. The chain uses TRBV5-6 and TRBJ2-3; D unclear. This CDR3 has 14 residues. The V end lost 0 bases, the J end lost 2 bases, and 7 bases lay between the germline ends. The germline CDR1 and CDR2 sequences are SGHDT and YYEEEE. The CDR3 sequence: CASSLVTVTDTQYF. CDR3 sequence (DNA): TGTGCCAGCAGCTTGGTCACGGTCACAGATACGCAGTATTTT.

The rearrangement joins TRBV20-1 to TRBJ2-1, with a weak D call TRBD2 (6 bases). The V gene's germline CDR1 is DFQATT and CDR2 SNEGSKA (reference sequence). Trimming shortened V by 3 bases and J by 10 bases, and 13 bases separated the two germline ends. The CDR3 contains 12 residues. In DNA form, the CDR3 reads TGCAGTGCTAGGGGGACTCTTGGGGAGCAGTTCTTC. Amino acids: CSARGTLGEQFF.

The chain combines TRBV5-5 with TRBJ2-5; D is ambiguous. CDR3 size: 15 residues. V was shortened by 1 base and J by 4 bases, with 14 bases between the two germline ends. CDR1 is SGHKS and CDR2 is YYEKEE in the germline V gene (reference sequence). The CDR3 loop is CASSLNGESGETQYF. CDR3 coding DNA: TGTGCCAGCAGCTTGAATGGGGAATCGGGAGAGACCCAGTACTTC.

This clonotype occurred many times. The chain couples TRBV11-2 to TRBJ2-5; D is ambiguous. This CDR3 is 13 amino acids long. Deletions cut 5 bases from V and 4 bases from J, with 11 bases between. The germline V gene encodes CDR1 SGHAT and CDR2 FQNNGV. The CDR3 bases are TGTGCCAGCAGCCTACAGAACTCAGAGACCCAGTACTTC. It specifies CASSLQNSETQYF.

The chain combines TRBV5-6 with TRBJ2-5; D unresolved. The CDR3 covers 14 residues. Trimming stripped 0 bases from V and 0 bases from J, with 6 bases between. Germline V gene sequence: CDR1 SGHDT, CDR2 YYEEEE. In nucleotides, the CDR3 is TGTGCCAGCAGCTTGGTAGGGAACCAAGAGACCCAGTACTTC. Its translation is CASSLVGNQETQYF.

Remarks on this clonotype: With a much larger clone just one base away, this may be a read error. In nucleotides, the CDR3 is TGCAGTGCTAGGGATGGACTAGCGGTGCCCTACGAGCAGCACTTC. Residues: CSARDGLAVPYEQHF. This chain links TRBV20-1 with TRBJ2-7; 10 bases align to TRBD2. This CDR3 contains 15 residues. CDR1 and CDR2 (germline): DFQATT, SNEGSKA (reference sequence).

The CDR3 nucleotides are TGCAGTGCTAGAGAGGACGCCGTGGGGGAACAGCCCCAGCATTTT. It specifies CSAREDAVGEQPQHF. J is TRBJ1-5 and V is TRBV20-1; perhaps TRBD1 as D (5 bases). The CDR3 length is 15 residues. V was shortened by 0 bases and J by 7 bases, with 16 bases between the two germline ends. The germline V gene has CDR1 DFQATT and CDR2 SNEGSKA (reference sequence).

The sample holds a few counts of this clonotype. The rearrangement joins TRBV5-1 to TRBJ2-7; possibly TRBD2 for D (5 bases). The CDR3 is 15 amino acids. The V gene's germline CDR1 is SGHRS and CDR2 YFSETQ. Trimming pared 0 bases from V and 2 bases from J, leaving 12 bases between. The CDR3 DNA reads TGCGCCAGCAGCTTGGCCAGCGGAAAGACCTACGAGCAGTACTTC. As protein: CASSLASGKTYEQYF.

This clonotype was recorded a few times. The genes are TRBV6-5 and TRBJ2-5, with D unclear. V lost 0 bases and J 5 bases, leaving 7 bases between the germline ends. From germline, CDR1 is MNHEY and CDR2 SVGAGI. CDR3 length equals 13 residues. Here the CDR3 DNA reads TGTGCCAGCAGTTACTCGATCGAGGAGACCCAGTACTTC. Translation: CASSYSIEETQYF.

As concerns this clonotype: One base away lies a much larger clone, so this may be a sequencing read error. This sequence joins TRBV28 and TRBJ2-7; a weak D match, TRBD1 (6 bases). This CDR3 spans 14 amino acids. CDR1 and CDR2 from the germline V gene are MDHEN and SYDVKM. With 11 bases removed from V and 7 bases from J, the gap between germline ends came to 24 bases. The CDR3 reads CAGYSTGPIGEQYF. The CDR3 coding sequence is TGTGCCGGCTACTCGACAGGACCGATTGGGGAGCAGTACTTC.